Below, 10 T cell receptor beta chains from the same sample are listed, as sequenced in a study of T cell repertoires in cytomegalovirus infection. Via MiXCR, TCRdb re-called the reads, giving one row per CDR3 protein. The sample contains approximately 730,000 distinct CDR3 sequences, 29% of which appear only once. The antigens of these receptors remain unknown. Sample: cultured CD8+ T cells from PBMCs, taken from culture after CMV antigen stimulation. These receptors all come from a human donor in good health (CMV status not recorded). Some clones in this sample may be carry-over from other donors' samples.

For the CDR3, the DNA is TGTGCCAGCAGCTTAGGGGACAGGGGGCGCCTTTGGTACTTC. This translates into CASSLGDRGRLWYF. The chain couples TRBV5-5 to TRBJ2-4; 12 bases agree with TRBD1. Looked up from germline, CDR1 is SGHKS and CDR2 is YYEKEE (reference sequence). The CDR3 runs 14 residues. V shed 2 bases, J shed 15 bases, and the junction held 9 bases outside the gene matches.

The chain uses TRBV6-5 and TRBJ2-5; either TRBD1 or TRBD2 may fit D (6 bases each). V lost 3 bases, J lost 12 bases, and 14 bases lay in between. The V gene's germline CDR1 is MNHEY and CDR2 SVGAGI. The CDR3 spans 12 residues. CDR3 amino acids: CASSYRGGLKYF. The DNA for the CDR3 is TGTGCCAGCAGTTATCGAGGGGGGCTAAAGTACTTC.

The chain carries TRBV6-2 or TRBV6-3 and TRBJ1-6; D not certain. The CDR3 length is 16 residues. V lost 0 bases and J 2 bases, leaving 8 bases between the germline ends. In germline, CDR1 is MNHEY, CDR2 SVGEGT. CDR3 bases: TGTGCCAGCAGTTACTCTCGGGAGCCCTATAATTCACCCCTCCACTTT. This sequence encodes CASSYSREPYNSPLHF.

This clonotype came up a few times. The chain carries TRBV7-2 and TRBJ2-7, with 15 bases that match TRBD2. J was trimmed by 7 bases and V by 4 bases; bases with no gene match: 8. Germline V gene data show CDR1 as SGHTA and CDR2 as FQGNSA. The CDR3 is 16 amino acids. CDR3 region: CASSWTSGGVRGEQYF. As DNA, the CDR3 is TGTGCCAGCAGCTGGACTAGCGGGGGGGTCCGAGGGGAGCAGTACTTC.

The rearrangement joins TRBV6-5 to TRBJ1-2; D is ambiguous. Germline CDR1 and CDR2: MNHEY and SVGAGI. Trimming took 5 bases from V and 8 from J, leaving 18 bases between them. The CDR3 has 14 residues. Here the CDR3 reads CASSEASGRRGYTF. CDR3 DNA: TGTGCCAGCAGTGAAGCCTCCGGGAGGAGAGGCTACACCTTC.

V gene TRBV7-2 combines with J gene TRBJ2-7, with 7 bases identical to TRBD2. Germline-derived CDR1 and CDR2 are SGHTA and FQGNSA. Trimming took 1 base from V and 3 from J; bases not matched to a gene: 6. CDR3 size: 15 residues. CDR3 nucleotides: TGTGCCAGCAGCTTAGAAGGGACTAACTTCTACGAGCAGTACTTC. It encodes CASSLEGTNFYEQYF.

This clonotype has just a few counts. The chain uses TRBV7-8 and TRBJ2-5; TRBD2 agrees at 7 bases. V shed 1 base, J shed 0 bases, and the junction held 5 bases outside the gene matches. From germline, CDR1 is SGHVS and CDR2 FQNEAQ. The CDR3 contains 16 residues. The CDR3 sequence is CASSLGASGDQETQYF. The CDR3 nucleotides are TGTGCCAGCAGCTTAGGCGCTAGCGGCGACCAAGAGACCCAGTACTTC.

Only a few counts were recorded for this clonotype. This chain links TRBV5-1 with TRBJ1-5, with a possible D match to TRBD1 (6 bases). Between the trimmed V and J ends, which lost 4 bases and 0 bases, there was a span of 11 bases. The CDR3 is made up of 15 amino acids. The V gene's germline CDR1 is SGHRS and CDR2 YFSETQ. The CDR3 DNA is TGCGCCAGCAGCCTGGACAGCCCTAGCAATCAGCCCCAGCATTTT. It encodes CASSLDSPSNQPQHF.

This clonotype occurred many times. The chain employs TRBV5-1 and TRBJ1-2; D uncertain. V lost 4 bases to trimming and J lost 0 bases, with 10 bases between them. Germline V CDR1 and CDR2: SGHRS, YFSETQ. The length of the CDR3 is 14 residues. The CDR3 spells CASSAVGTNYGYTF. CDR3 sequence (DNA): TGCGCCAGCAGCGCGGTGGGGACTAACTATGGCTACACCTTC.

This chain connects TRBV20-1 to TRBJ1-2, with TRBD1 matching over 7 bases. Trimming cost V 6 bases and J 1 base; bases outside gene matches: 5. The germline V gene encodes CDR1 DFQATT and CDR2 SNEGSKA (reference sequence). This CDR3 spans 13 amino acids. The CDR3 sequence: CSATDRVNYGYTF. The CDR3 nucleotides read TGCAGTGCAACTGACAGGGTTAACTATGGCTACACCTTC.